This record concerns one T cell receptor beta chain sequence. 60 Vbeta and 13 Jbeta primers were used in PCR. Using immunoSEQ multiplex PCR, the repertoire was profiled, and TCRdb retains in-frame clones only, with some absent. The sample has 130,000 or so clones, 75% to 85% seen once. This sample is part of a study of cytomegalovirus exposure and HLA in healthy donors. Turning to the study itself: Early release data held about 85 million unique TCRs from HLA-typed donors.

The CDR3 covers 16 residues. V gave up 1 base and J gave up 4 bases; unmatched junction bases: 5. Germline V gene data show CDR1 as KGHSH and CDR2 as LQKENI. Regarding donors, all were healthy bone marrow donors. Material for sequencing was PBMCs. This sequence was found in a woman in her forties or fifties in good health and CMV-seropositive. The gene calls are TRBV18 and TRBJ2-7; 12 bases fit TRBD2. The CDR3: CASSPRLAGGLYEQYF. CDR3 nucleotides: TGTGCCAGCTCACCACGGCTAGCGGGGGGGTTGTACGAGCAGTACTTC.